The 4 T cell receptor beta chains given below trace back to one sample, sequenced in a study of CD8 T cells in ankylosing spondylitis. TCRdb re-analysed the 5' RACE reads in MiXCR, keeping a single row per CDR3 protein. The sample shows just over 300,000 distinct CDR3 sequences, around 21% of them seen only once. Sequenced sample: blood, either unsorted or a sorted T cell fraction (not recorded which). These receptors all stem from a female donor with ankylosing spondylitis or in good health (not recorded which).

This clonotype was seen repeatedly, ten times or more. The J gene is TRBJ1-2, the V gene TRBV6-1, with 7 bases lining up with TRBD1. CDR1 is MNHNS, CDR2 SASEGT, per germline. This CDR3 is built from 15 residues. Unmatched junction bases numbered 7, after V lost 5 bases and J lost 1 base. The CDR3 DNA follows: TGTGCCAGCAGTAGGACAGGAGACTTTAACTATGGCTACACCTTC. Its translation is CASSRTGDFNYGYTF.

This clonotype was found a few times. The genes are TRBV10-3 and TRBJ2-5; 10 bases match TRBD1. Looked up from germline, CDR1 is ENHRY and CDR2 is SYGVKD. CDR3 length equals 15 residues. V lost 5 bases and J lost 3; bases outside the gene matches: 6. CDR3 sequence (DNA): TGTGCCATCAGTCCCCGGACAGGGGGAGAAGAGACCCAGTACTTC. Its translation: CAISPRTGGEETQYF.

This clonotype has a handful of counts. DNA for the CDR3: TGTGCCAGCAGCCCGGACGGTAACACTGAAGCTTTCTTT. It translates to CASSPDGNTEAFF. V is TRBV7-9 and J is TRBJ1-1; the D is unclear. V was trimmed by 5 bases and J by 2 bases, leaving 9 bases between them. The CDR3 is 13 amino acids. Looked up from germline, CDR1 is SEHNR and CDR2 is FQNEAQ (reference sequence).

This clonotype was seen more than once but under ten times. The rearrangement links TRBV20-1 to TRBJ2-1; 7 bases agree with TRBD2. CDR1 and CDR2 from the germline V gene are DFQATT and SNEGSKA (reference sequence). The CDR3 runs to 15 residues. Trimming took 5 bases from V and 7 from J; bases not matched to a gene: 14. The CDR3 DNA reads as TGCAGTGCTCCCGATTTCGGCGGGAGTTGGAATGAGCAGTTCTTC. Its protein is CSAPDFGGSWNEQFF.